Listed below are T cell receptor beta chains from one sample, sequenced in a study of shared clonotypes between healthy human individuals. Here immunoSEQ multiplex PCR was the method, and the copy in TCRdb shows in-frame clones only, minus some. The profile covers approximately 640,000 clones, with 72% appearing a single time and around 1.8% taken by the ten largest. Sequencing was performed on memory CD4+ T cells sorted from blood. The receptors originated from a woman in her 30s in good health. CDR3s include the opening cysteine and the closing phenylalanine or tryptophan. Each record gives: J gene, D gene, clone size, V gene, CDR3 DNA, CDR3 protein. A D gene is named only where the DNA matches it firmly. For some rows the clone size is stated as once, few or many, or as a class when expanded; others skip it.

J: TRBJ1-2
D: NA
size: NA
V: TRBV19
DNA: TGTGCCAGTAGTTCAAGAAGGAACTCGGGGGGATATGGCTACACCTTC
CDR3: CASSSRRNSGGYGYTF

J: TRBJ2-2
D: NA
size: NA
V: TRBV7-9
DNA: TGTGCCAGCAGCTTAGGGTCGAACACCGGGGAGCTGTTTTTT
CDR3: CASSLGSNTGELFF

J: TRBJ2-3
D: NA
size: NA
V: TRBV27
DNA: TGTGCCAGCGGTAATTTTGGGGGGGATACGCAGTATTTT
CDR3: CASGNFGGDTQYF

J: TRBJ2-1
D: NA
size: NA
V: TRBV10-1
DNA: TGCGCCAGCAGTGAGTCGGGTAGGGGATATGAGCAGTTCTTC
CDR3: CASSESGRGYEQFF

J: TRBJ2-7
D: TRBD2
size: few
V: TRBV11-2
DNA: TGTGCCAGCAGCTCCCGATCAGCGGGAGGCTCCTACGAGCAGTACTTC
CDR3: CASSSRSAGGSYEQYF

J: TRBJ2-3
D: NA
size: NA
V: TRBV10-3
DNA: TGTGCCACGGGAGACACAGATACGCAGTATTTT
CDR3: CATGDTDTQYF

J: TRBJ2-1
D: TRBD2
size: NA
V: TRBV27
DNA: TGTGCCAGCAGCCTTGGGTTAGCGGGTAGCTCCTACAATGAGCAGTTCTTC
CDR3: CASSLGLAGSSYNEQFF

J: TRBJ2-7
D: TRBD1
size: NA
V: TRBV28
DNA: TGTGCCAGCAGCACCGGGACAGGGTTCTCCGAGCAGTACTTC
CDR3: CASSTGTGFSEQYF

J: TRBJ2-1
D: NA
size: once
V: TRBV20-1
DNA: TGCAGTGCTAGCTACCTCGGGGGGCAGTTCTTC
CDR3: CSASYLGGQFF

J: TRBJ2-7
D: NA
size: few
V: TRBV29-1
DNA: TGCAGCGTTGAAGTTTCAGGGCCCCGAATCGAGCAGTACTTC
CDR3: CSVEVSGPRIEQYF

J: TRBJ1-1
D: TRBD1
size: NA
V: TRBV30
DNA: TGTGCCGGACAGGGACCCACTGAAGCTTTCTTT
CDR3: CAGQGPTEAFF

J: TRBJ2-7
D: TRBD2
size: NA
V: TRBV29-1
DNA: TGCAGCGTATCGGGACTAGCGGGAAAGGGGGGCTCCTACGAGCAGTACTTC
CDR3: CSVSGLAGKGGSYEQYF

J: TRBJ2-3
D: NA
size: NA
V: TRBV19
DNA: TGTGCCAGTAGGTGGGAAGATACGCAGTATTTT
CDR3: CASRWEDTQYF

J: TRBJ1-5
D: NA
size: few
V: TRBV28
DNA: TGTGCCAGCAGTTTAAACAGATATAGCAATCAGCCCCAGCATTTT
CDR3: CASSLNRYSNQPQHF

J: TRBJ2-7
D: NA
size: NA
V: TRBV18
DNA: TGTGCCAGCTCACCAAGGCGGGACACCTACGAGCAGTACTTC
CDR3: CASSPRRDTYEQYF

J: TRBJ1-1
D: TRBD1
size: few
V: TRBV13
DNA: TGTGCCAGCAGGTTCCTGACAGGGCGGGCAGGCACTGAAGCTTTCTTT
CDR3: CASRFLTGRAGTEAFF

J: TRBJ2-7
D: TRBD2
size: NA
V: TRBV7-9
DNA: TGTGCCAGCAGTTCTTCCAGCGGGAAATACGAGCAGTACTTC
CDR3: CASSSSSGKYEQYF

J: TRBJ2-3
D: TRBD1
size: NA
V: TRBV6-5
DNA: TGTGCCAGCACCCGGGACAGTAGCACAGATACGCAGTATTTT
CDR3: CASTRDSSTDTQYF

J: TRBJ1-2
D: TRBD1
size: NA
V: TRBV28
DNA: TGTGCCAGCAGTTTCCCCGGACAGGGGGAGAACTATGGCTACACCTTC
CDR3: CASSFPGQGENYGYTF

J: TRBJ1-5
D: NA
size: NA
V: TRBV27
DNA: TGTGCCAGCAGCGGACAGAGGAATCAGCCCCAGCATTTT
CDR3: CASSGQRNQPQHF

J: TRBJ2-2
D: NA
size: NA
V: TRBV2
DNA: TGTGCCAGCAGTGGGAGGTCGCAGAACACCGGGGAGCTGTTTTTT
CDR3: CASSGRSQNTGELFF

J: TRBJ2-1
D: NA
size: once
V: TRBV5-1
DNA: TGCGCCAGCAGCTTCCCCTATCGGGAGTTTTACAATGAGCAGTTCTTC
CDR3: CASSFPYREFYNEQFF

J: TRBJ2-1
D: NA
size: NA
V: TRBV5-4
DNA: TGTGCCAGCAGCGACGGACTGGATCTGGGAAATGAGCAGTTCTTC
CDR3: CASSDGLDLGNEQFF

J: TRBJ1-5
D: NA
size: NA
V: TRBV7-2
DNA: TGTGCCAGCAGCGGCAACGAATATCAGCCCCAGCATTTT
CDR3: CASSGNEYQPQHF

J: TRBJ2-2
D: NA
size: NA
V: TRBV9
DNA: TGTGCCAGCAGCCCCCGACGGATGGTCACCGGGGAGCTGTTTTTT
CDR3: CASSPRRMVTGELFF

J: TRBJ1-5
D: NA
size: NA
V: TRBV28
DNA: TGTGCCAGCAGTTTATATAGGGATCAGCCCCAGCATTTT
CDR3: CASSLYRDQPQHF

J: TRBJ2-3
D: TRBD1
size: NA
V: TRBV11-2
DNA: TGTGCCAGCAGCTTATCTTTCGGGCAGGGGGCTGGTACGCAGTATTTT
CDR3: CASSLSFGQGAGTQYF

J: TRBJ1-5
D: NA
size: NA
V: TRBV5-8
DNA: TGTGCCAGCAGCTTCCGCAGACAAGGGGTTCAGCCCCAGCATTTT
CDR3: CASSFRRQGVQPQHF

J: TRBJ1-5
D: NA
size: NA
V: TRBV28
DNA: TGTGCCAGCAGTCCAGCGGCCGTCGCGCGGCCCCAGCATTTT
CDR3: CASSPAAVARPQHF

J: TRBJ1-2
D: NA
size: NA
V: TRBV5-4
DNA: TGTGCCAGCAGCTTCGGGGACAACTATGGCTACACCTTC
CDR3: CASSFGDNYGYTF

J: TRBJ1-2
D: NA
size: NA
V: TRBV6-1
DNA: TGTGCCAGCAGTGAACTAGGATCCGTCTATGGCTACACCTTC
CDR3: CASSELGSVYGYTF

J: TRBJ2-1
D: TRBD2
size: NA
V: TRBV10-1
DNA: TGCGCCAGCAGTGAGTCAATCTGGCGGCCGGGGGAGCGGGGCCTCCGCTCCTACAATGAGCAGTTCTTC
CDR3: CASSESIWRPGERGLRSYNEQFF

J: TRBJ1-1
D: TRBD1
size: NA
V: TRBV5-6
DNA: TGTGCCAGCAGCGGACCGGGACAGGGACTGAACACTGAAGCTTTCTTT
CDR3: CASSGPGQGLNTEAFF

J: TRBJ2-7
D: NA
size: NA
V: TRBV4-1
DNA: TGCGCCAGCAGCCAGATTGACTTGGGGTTCTCCTACGAGCAGTACTTC
CDR3: CASSQIDLGFSYEQYF

J: TRBJ1-4
D: TRBD1
size: NA
V: TRBV25-1
DNA: TGTGCCAGTACAGGGGACGGTGAAAAACTGTTTTTT
CDR3: CASTGDGEKLFF

J: TRBJ2-1
D: TRBD2
size: few
V: TRBV28
DNA: TGTGCCAGCAGTTTATTGAGAGCGGGAGGGTACAATGAGCAGTTCTTC
CDR3: CASSLLRAGGYNEQFF

J: TRBJ2-6
D: TRBD1
size: NA
V: TRBV7-3
DNA: TGTGCCAGCAGCCGAAAGGGGGCGGATGCTGGGGCCAACGTCCTGACTTTC
CDR3: CASSRKGADAGANVLTF

J: TRBJ2-7
D: TRBD2
size: NA
V: TRBV5-6
DNA: TGTGCCAGCAGCCCTGGGACTAGCGGACTCTACGAGCAGTACTTC
CDR3: CASSPGTSGLYEQYF